Sequencing of this T cell receptor beta chain was carried out in a study of cytomegalovirus exposure and HLA in healthy donors (TCRdb year 2017). At the level of the whole study: According to an earlier analysis of 587 of the donors, roughly 180 million T cells yielded over 90 million unique TCR beta sequences and about 300 Gb of sequence data. Genome-wide SNP genotypes for about three fifths of the 666 donors were used in a later genetic analysis, which treated that subset as a discovery cohort. The T cell repertoires of 670 or so subjects were profiled by immunosequencing and related to cytomegalovirus serostatus. Across some 400 genotyped donors of the cohort, an average of roughly 200,000 unique TCR beta nucleotide sequences per donor were sequenced, and approximately 19% of those sequences were non-productive. The aim of the study was to test whether cataloging public T cell receptors could identify signatures of past pathogen exposure. Roughly five DR-DQ haplotypes were handled as single units for association and clustering because linkage in the cohort was strong. A separate validation cohort of about 110 different subjects was used in addition to the 666-subject first cohort. Approximately 310 gigabases of sequencing data and roughly 90 million unique TCR sequences were included in an early release covering 550 to 800 HLA-typed donors. Every discovery cohort repertoire had been produced on one sequencing platform. The study combined high-throughput TCR immunosequencing, statistical association of individual TCRs with disease status, and machine learning to predict cytomegalovirus infection status. An earlier analysis of some 500 of the donors used high-throughput TCR beta sequencing to judge whether each TCR beta V gene segment behaved as functional or pseudogenic. In a later analysis, previously published TCR beta repertoires from 500 to 750 donors were re-analyzed and high-resolution HLA genotyping was added so that TCR occurrence patterns could be studied. Donor age, sex, ethnicity and CMV serostatus were compiled together with the repertoire data. In the later analysis, no new phenotypic data were used to find candidate immune exposures; instead, reliance was placed on TCR beta sequences and their occurrence across donors. The number of typed donors differed by locus: about 620-640 for A, B, C, DRB1 and DQB1; 500 to 550 for DQA1; some 610 for DPA1; and 400 to 480 for DPB1. Class I and class II HLA loci were covered by the typing at four-digit resolution. Among the roughly 400 genotyped donors, roughly 80% belonged to the genetic ancestry cluster associated with self-reported Caucasian donors.

The cohort consisted of hundreds of healthy bone marrow donors. Cohort members were all nominally healthy when sampled, although unrecorded immune exposures were likely present. The donor tested CMV seropositive, placing the donor among the 289 seropositive members of the cohort. A peripheral blood sample was provided by each donor, and peripheral blood mononuclear cells were used for TCR beta sequencing. Genomic DNA extraction from the blood cell samples was performed with the Qiagen DNeasy Blood Extraction Kit. Compared with germline, V lacks 6 bases and J lacks 5 bases; bases without a gene match: 9. Based on the germline V gene (reference sequence), the CDR1 and CDR2 sequences are MNHNY and SVGAGI. The CDR3 has 15 amino acids, counting the end cysteine and phenylalanine. Solely the CDR3 DNA is kept, with 45 bases framed from the first base. General study outcomes and caveats: In a later analysis, TCR association rates were found to vary across HLA loci, with the most associated TCRs seen for DRB1 alleles and the fewest for HLA-C alleles. In a later analysis, HLA-associated TCR beta chains were found to be more clonally expanded and to have lower generation probabilities than equally common non-associated chains. Because HLA typing was unavailable for some donors at each locus, only the typed subset was used in association tests. Strong co-occurrence of HLA alleles, especially DR and DQ, made assigning TCR associations to individual alleles difficult. A cluster of highly shared sequence variants was judged likely to represent a technical artifact of the sequencing pipeline. Three of the identified cytomegalovirus-associated TCR beta chains were confirmed in vitro to be specific for cytomegalovirus antigens. An association between a missense DCLRE1C variant and V-gene and J-gene trimming of TCR beta chains was found in a later genetic analysis and replicated in an independent cohort. The classifier was reported to diagnose cytomegalovirus status with high specificity and sensitivity in both the original cohort and the validation cohort. It was suggested by the authors that the approach could potentially be generalized to other disease states and immunological phenotypes. CMV serostatus was the only immune exposure information available for the cohort. Specific HLA alleles were associated with 15,000 to 20,000 TCR beta sequences at a false discovery rate of 0.05 in a later analysis. In the study, some 180 TCR beta chains were listed as associated with cytomegalovirus. Most TCR sequences were observed very rarely across donors, whereas some public TCRs were present in many individuals. Several of the top co-occurrence clusters appeared to be linked to parvovirus B19, influenza, CMV and Epstein-Barr virus, according to a later analysis. This cohort had only TCR beta chains sequenced, and the lack of alpha or paired-chain data limited which features could be detected. In a later genetic analysis, fewer N-insertions in productive TCRs were reported among donors in an Asian-associated ancestry cluster than the approximately 710-donor mean. A later analysis found that most CMV-associated TCR beta chains appeared HLA-restricted, with HLA associations seemingly driven largely by CMV exposure. Linkage disequilibrium might explain the correlated functional status among segregating V segments, but an unknown experimental factor could not be excluded. In an earlier analysis of around 600 of the donors, most TCR beta V segments were observed in productive rearrangements about 90% or about 30% of the time, broadly matching IMGT annotations. A further reported finding was that TCR beta sequences accurately predicted the HLA-A and HLA-B alleles for most subjects in the first cohort. Some 16 rarely observed V segments, including chromosome 9 orphons, were excluded from the earlier analysis of some 590 of the donors because counts were too low. Sequencing depth was assumed to be roughly uniform across donors in the presence/absence analyses, though that assumption may not hold. The 87-base-pair reads could not distinguish some IMGT-functional V segments, including TRBV6-2 and TRBV6-3, so those segments were excluded.

Receptors were amplified or captured by the immunoSEQ multiplex PCR assay. A mixture of 60 forward primers for TCR Vbeta segments and 13 reverse primers for TCR Jbeta segments was used in the multiplex PCR. Amplification of the CDR3 region of rearranged TCR beta genes was performed with a multiplex PCR assay on genomic DNA. On the Illumina HiSeq System, the amplified TCR beta libraries were sequenced as 87-base-pair reads. The published analysis was carried out like this. A later analysis tallied tens of millions of unique TCR beta chains across the 640 or so repertoires, and around 9.9 million of those chains were shared by two or more donors. Raw reads were error-corrected and collapsed into unique sequences by a nearest-neighbor algorithm in which closely related sequences were merged to remove PCR and sequencing errors. To assign V, D and J gene segments, CDR3 sequences were aligned to IMGT reference sequences. For a sequence to be retained, at least a six-nucleotide match to both a V gene segment and a J gene segment was required. Rearrangements were classified as productive when the CDR3 lacked stop codons and remained in frame with V and J, and all other rearrangements were classified as non-productive. Following IMGT convention, CDR3 was defined as the stretch from the second conserved V-encoded cysteine up to the conserved J-encoded phenylalanine. In an earlier analysis of more than 550 of the donors, sequences lacking an unambiguous match to a single V gene segment were excluded. An earlier analysis of fewer than 750 of the donors called V segments functional above 56.7% productive rearrangements and segregating when the between-donor standard deviation exceeded 5%. To diagnose cytomegalovirus status from the catalog of TCR beta chain sequences, a statistical classification framework was built. In a later analysis, TCR nucleotide sequences were compared against IMGT/GENE-DB human TR gene sequences so that V and J genes could be assigned. The TCRdist pipeline was used in a later analysis to assign CDR3 sequences and most-parsimonious VDJ recombination scenarios. In a later analysis, every TCR beta chain was defined by the combination of its CDR3 amino acid sequence and its V-gene family, and reads without a unique V-gene family were dropped. In a later analysis, 500 to 650 highly shared, low-generation-probability nucleotide sequences were removed to address suspected cross-contamination and a sequencing artifact. A later analysis calculated a clonal expansion index for each public chain from normalized within-repertoire ranks of inferred template counts. In a later analysis, generation probabilities were computed using a VDJ recombination model fitted to out-of-frame rearrangements, and the results were checked against IGoR. A later analysis scored TCR-TCR, TCR-HLA and TCR-CMV co-occurrence with hypergeometric tests, applying a repertoire-size bias correction to TCR pairs. False discovery rates were estimated in a later analysis by permuting HLA or CMV assignments 20 times. A later analysis grouped co-occurring TCRs with DBSCAN, adding TCRdist sequence similarity when clustering within HLA-allele-positive subsets. Repertoires with fewer than 30,000 or more than 120,000 public chains were left out of co-occurrence clustering, as were about 5 repertoires with anomalous nucleotide sharing. TCRdb retrieved this table from immuneACCESS and kept in-frame rearrangements only. Not all clones are present; in checked studies, unresolved V genes account for under half, and no reason is known for the remainder. The V and J calls and clone size are taken from that table; D and trimming were inferred from the DNA. The sample table lists some 110,000 clones, roughly 80% of them with a count of one. The top ten constitute over 20% of the sample.

Comments on this clone: Its antigen specificity is not known. Within one base of it there is no much larger clone, and no base qualities were kept.

This chain joins TRBV6-6 to TRBJ1-1; 10 central nucleotides agree with TRBD1. Sample: PBMCs. The receptor was isolated from a man aged 25-45 years in good health and CMV-seropositive. The DNA reads as follows: TGTGCCAGCAGCCGAGAGGGACAGGGGTTAACTGAAGCTTTCTTT. This yields the protein CASSREGQGLTEAFF.